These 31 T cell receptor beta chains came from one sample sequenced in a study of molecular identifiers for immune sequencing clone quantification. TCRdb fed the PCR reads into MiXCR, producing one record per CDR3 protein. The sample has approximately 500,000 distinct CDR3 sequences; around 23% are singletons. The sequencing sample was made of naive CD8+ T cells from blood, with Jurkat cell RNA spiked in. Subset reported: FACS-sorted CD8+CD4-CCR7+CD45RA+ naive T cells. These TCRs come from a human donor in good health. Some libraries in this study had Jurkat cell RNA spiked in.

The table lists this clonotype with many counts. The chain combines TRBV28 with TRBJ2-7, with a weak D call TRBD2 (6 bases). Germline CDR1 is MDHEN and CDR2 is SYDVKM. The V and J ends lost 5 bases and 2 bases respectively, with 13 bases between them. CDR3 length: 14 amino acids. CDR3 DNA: TGTGCCAGCAGTAGGGAGGCAGGACCCTACGAGCAGTACTTC. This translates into CASSREAGPYEQYF.

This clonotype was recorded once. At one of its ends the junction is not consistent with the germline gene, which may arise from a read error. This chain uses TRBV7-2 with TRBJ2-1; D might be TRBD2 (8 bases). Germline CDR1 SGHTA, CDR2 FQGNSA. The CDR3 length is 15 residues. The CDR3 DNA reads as TGTGCCCGCAGCTTAGCGGGACAGCCTTACAATGAGCAGTTCTTC. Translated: CARSLAGQPYNEQFF.

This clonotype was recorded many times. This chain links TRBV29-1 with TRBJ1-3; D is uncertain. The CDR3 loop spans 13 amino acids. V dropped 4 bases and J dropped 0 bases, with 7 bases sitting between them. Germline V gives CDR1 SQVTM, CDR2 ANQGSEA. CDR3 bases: TGCAGCGTTGTCCGAGACTCTGGAAACACCATATATTTT. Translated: CSVVRDSGNTIYF.

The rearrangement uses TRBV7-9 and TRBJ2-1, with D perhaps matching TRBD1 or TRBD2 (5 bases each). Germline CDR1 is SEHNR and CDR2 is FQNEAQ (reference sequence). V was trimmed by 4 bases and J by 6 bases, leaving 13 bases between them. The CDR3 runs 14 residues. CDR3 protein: CASSSWDERNEQFF. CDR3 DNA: TGTGCCAGCAGCTCCTGGGACGAGCGCAATGAGCAGTTCTTC.

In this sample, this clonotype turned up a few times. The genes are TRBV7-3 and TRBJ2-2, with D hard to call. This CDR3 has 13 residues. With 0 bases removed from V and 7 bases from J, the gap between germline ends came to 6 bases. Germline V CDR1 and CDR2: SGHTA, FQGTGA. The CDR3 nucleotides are TGTGCCAGCAGCTTAACCCAAAGCGGGGAGCTGTTTTTT. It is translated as CASSLTQSGELFF.

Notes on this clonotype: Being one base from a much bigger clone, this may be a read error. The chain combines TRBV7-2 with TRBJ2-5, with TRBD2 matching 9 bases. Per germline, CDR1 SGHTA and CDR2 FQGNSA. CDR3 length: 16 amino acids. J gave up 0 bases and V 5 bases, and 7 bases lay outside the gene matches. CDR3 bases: TGTGCCAGCAGCAAATTAGCGGGGGCGCACCAAGAGACCCAGTACTTC. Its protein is CASSKLAGAHQETQYF.

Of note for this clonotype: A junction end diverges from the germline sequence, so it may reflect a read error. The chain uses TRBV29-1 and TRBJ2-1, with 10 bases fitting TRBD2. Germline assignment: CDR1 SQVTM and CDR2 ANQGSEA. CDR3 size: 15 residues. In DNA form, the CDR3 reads TGCAGCGTTGCTGGACTAGCGGAGATCTACAATGAGCTGTTCTTC. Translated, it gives CSVAGLAEIYNELFF.

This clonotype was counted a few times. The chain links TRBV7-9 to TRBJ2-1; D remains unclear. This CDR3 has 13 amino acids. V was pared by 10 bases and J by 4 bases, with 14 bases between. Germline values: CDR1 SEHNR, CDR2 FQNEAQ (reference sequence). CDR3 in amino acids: CAIRTKEYNEQFF. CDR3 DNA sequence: TGTGCCATCAGGACCAAGGAATACAATGAGCAGTTCTTC. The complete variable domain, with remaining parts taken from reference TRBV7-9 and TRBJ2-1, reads DTGVSQNPRHKITKRGQNVTFRCDPISEHNRLYWYRQTLGQGPEFLTYFQNEAQLEKSRLLSDRFSAERPKGSFSTLEIQRTEQGDSAMYLCAIRTKEYNEQFFGPGTRLTVL.

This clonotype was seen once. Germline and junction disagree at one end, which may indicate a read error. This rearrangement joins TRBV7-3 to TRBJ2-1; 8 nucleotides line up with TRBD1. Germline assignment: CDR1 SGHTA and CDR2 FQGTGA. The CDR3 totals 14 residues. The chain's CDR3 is CASSLTGALNEKFF. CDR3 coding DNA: TGTGCCAGCAGCTTGACAGGGGCGCTGAATGAGAAGTTCTTC.

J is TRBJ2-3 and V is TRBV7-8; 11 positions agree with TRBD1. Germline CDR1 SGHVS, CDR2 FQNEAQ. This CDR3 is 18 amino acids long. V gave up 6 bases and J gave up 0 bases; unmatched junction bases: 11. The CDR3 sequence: CASRLFPGTGGSTDTQYF. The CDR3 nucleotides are TGTGCCAGCAGGCTATTCCCGGGGACAGGGGGTAGCACAGATACGCAGTATTTT.

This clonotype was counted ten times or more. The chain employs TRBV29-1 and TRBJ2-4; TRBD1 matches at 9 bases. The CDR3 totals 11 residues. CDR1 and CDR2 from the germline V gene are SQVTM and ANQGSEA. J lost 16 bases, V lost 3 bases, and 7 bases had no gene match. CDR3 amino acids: CSVDDRGVRYF. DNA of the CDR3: TGCAGCGTTGACGACAGGGGGGTTAGATACTTC.

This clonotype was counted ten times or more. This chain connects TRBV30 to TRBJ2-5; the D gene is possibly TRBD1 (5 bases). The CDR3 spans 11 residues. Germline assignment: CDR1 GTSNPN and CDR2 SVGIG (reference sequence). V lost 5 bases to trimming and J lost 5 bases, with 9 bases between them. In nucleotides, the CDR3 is TGTGCCTGGCAGGGTGAGGAGACCCAGTACTTC. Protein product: CAWQGEETQYF.

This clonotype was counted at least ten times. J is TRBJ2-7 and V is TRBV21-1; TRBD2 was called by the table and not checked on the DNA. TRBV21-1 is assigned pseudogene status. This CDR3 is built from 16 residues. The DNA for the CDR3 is TGTGCCAGCAGCAAAATACGCCCAGCGGGAGGGTACGAGCAGTACTTC. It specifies CASSKIRPAGGYEQYF.

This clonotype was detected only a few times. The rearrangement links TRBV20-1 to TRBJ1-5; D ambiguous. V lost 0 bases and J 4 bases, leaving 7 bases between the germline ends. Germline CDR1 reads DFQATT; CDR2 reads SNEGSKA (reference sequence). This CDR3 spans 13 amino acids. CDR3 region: CSARDLQNQPQHF. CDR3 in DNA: TGCAGTGCTAGAGATCTACAGAATCAGCCCCAGCATTTT.

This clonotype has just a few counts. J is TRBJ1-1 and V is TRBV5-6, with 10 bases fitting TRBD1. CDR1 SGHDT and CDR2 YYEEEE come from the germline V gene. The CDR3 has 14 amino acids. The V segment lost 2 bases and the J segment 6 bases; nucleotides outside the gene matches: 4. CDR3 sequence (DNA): TGTGCCAGCAGCTTCGGGACAGGGGTTCCTGAAGCTTTCTTT. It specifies CASSFGTGVPEAFF.

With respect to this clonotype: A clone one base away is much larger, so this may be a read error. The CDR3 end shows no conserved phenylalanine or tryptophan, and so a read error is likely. The chain's CDR3 is CASSLVYSSGELFL. CDR3 DNA: TGTGCCAGCAGCTTAGTATACTCCTCCGGGGAGCTGTTTCTT. The V call is TRBV7-9, the J call TRBJ2-2; D is ambiguous. Germline V gene sequence: CDR1 SEHNR, CDR2 FQNEAQ (reference sequence). V lost 1 base and J 6 bases, leaving 9 bases between the germline ends. The CDR3 is 14 residues long.

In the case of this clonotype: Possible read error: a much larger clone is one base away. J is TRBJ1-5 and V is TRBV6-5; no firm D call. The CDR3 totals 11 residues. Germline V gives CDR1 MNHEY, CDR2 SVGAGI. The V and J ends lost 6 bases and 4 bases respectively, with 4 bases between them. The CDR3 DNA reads TGTGCCAGCAGCGCGAATCAGCCCCAGCATTTT. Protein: CASSANQPQHF.

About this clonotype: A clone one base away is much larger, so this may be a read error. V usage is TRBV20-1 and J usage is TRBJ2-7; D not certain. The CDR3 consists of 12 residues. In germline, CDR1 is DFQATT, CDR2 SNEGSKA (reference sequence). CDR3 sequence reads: CSAREIMYAQYF. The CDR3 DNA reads TGCAGTGCTAGAGAAATTATGTACGCGCAGTACTTC.

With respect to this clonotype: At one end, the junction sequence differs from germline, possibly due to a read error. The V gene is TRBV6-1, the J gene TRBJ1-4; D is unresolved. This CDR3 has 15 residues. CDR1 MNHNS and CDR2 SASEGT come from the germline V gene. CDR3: CASSSDRATNEELFF. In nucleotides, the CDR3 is TGTGCCAGCAGTTCTGACCGAGCAACTAATGAAGAACTGTTTTTT.

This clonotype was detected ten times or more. The CDR3 sequence: CASSLVLVKGPDTQYF. CDR3 nucleotides: TGTGCCAGCAGCTTAGTACTCGTGAAGGGCCCAGATACGCAGTATTTT. The chain has TRBV11-2 and TRBJ2-3; no reliable D call. There are 16 residues in the CDR3. Per the germline V gene, CDR1 is SGHAT and CDR2 is FQNNGV. The V gene lost 1 base and the J gene lost 4 bases, with 15 bases spanning the gap.

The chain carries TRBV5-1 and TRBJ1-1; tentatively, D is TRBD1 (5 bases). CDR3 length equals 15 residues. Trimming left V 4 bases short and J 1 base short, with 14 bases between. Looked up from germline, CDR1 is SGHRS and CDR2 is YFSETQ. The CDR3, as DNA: TGCGCCAGCAGCCTTCGGGGCCTTGGGAACACTGAAGCTTTCTTT. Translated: CASSLRGLGNTEAFF.

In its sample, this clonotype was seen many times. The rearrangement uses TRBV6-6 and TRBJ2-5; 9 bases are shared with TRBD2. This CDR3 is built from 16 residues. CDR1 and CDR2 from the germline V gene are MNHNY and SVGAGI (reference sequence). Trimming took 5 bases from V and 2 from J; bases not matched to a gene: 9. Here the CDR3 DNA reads TGTGCCAGCAGTCCTTCACTAGCGGGCCGGCAAGAGACCCAGTACTTC. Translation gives CASSPSLAGRQETQYF.

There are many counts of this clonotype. The CDR3 loop is CASSFRGIGTEAFF. CDR3 nucleotides: TGTGCCAGCAGTTTTAGGGGGATAGGAACTGAAGCTTTCTTT. The chain combines TRBV28 with TRBJ1-1, with D perhaps TRBD1 (6 bases). Germline lookup yields CDR1 MDHEN and CDR2 SYDVKM. This CDR3 has 14 amino acids. The V and J ends lost 3 bases and 5 bases respectively, with 13 bases between them.

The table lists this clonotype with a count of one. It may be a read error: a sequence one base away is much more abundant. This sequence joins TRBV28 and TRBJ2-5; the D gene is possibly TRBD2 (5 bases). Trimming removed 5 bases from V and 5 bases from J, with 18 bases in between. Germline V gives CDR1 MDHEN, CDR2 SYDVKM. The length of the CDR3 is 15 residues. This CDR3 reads CASSPTAVEAETQYF. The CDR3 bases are TGTGCCAGCAGTCCGACCGCGGTGGAGGCGGAGACCCAGTACTTC.

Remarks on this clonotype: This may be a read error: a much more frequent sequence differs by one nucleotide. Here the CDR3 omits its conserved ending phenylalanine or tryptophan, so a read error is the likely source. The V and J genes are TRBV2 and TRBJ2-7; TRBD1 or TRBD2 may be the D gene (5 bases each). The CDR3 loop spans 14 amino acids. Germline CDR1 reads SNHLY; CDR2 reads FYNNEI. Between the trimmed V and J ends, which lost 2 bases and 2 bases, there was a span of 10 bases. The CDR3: CASSERGRTYEQYL. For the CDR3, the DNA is TGTGCCAGCAGTGAACGGGGACGGACCTACGAGCAGTACCTC.

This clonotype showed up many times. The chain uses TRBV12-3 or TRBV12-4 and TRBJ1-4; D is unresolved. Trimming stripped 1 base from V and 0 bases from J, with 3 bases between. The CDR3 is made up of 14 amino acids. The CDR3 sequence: CASSLGPTNEKLFF. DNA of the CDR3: TGTGCCAGCAGTTTAGGACCAACTAATGAAAAACTGTTTTTT.

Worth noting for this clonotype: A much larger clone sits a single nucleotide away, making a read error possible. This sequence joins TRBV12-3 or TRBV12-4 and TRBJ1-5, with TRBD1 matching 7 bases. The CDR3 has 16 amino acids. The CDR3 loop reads CASCFGGGFNNQPQHF. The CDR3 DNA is TGTGCCAGCTGTTTCGGAGGGGGCTTTAACAATCAGCCCCAGCATTTT.

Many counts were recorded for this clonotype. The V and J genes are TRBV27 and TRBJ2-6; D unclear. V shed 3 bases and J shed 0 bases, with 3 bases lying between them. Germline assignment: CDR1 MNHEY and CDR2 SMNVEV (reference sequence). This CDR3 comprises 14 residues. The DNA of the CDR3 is TGTGCCAGCAGTTTTCACTCTGGGGCCAACGTCCTGACTTTC. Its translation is CASSFHSGANVLTF.

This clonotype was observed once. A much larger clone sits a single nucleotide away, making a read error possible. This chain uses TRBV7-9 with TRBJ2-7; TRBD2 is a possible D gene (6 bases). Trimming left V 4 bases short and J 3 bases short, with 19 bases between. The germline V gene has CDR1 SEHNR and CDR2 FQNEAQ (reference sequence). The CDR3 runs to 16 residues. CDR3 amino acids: CASSSTNGRNLYEQYF. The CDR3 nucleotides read TGTGCCAGCAGCTCAACTAACGGGAGAAACCTCTACGAGCAGTACTTC. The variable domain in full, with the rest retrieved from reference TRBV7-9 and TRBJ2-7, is DTGVSQNPRHKITKRGQNVTFRCDPISEHNRLYWYRQTLGQGPEFLTYFQNEAQLEKSRLLSDRFSAERPKGSFSTLEIQRTEQGDSAMYLCASSSTNGRNLYEQYFGPGTRLTVT.

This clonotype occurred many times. The CDR3 reads CASSLARSQFEAFF. CDR3 in DNA: TGTGCCAGCAGCTTGGCCAGGTCACAGTTTGAAGCTTTCTTT. The V and J genes are TRBV5-6 and TRBJ1-1; unclear D gene. Trimming left V 0 bases short and J 7 bases short, with 13 bases between. The CDR3 has 14 amino acids. The germline V gene has CDR1 SGHDT and CDR2 YYEEEE.

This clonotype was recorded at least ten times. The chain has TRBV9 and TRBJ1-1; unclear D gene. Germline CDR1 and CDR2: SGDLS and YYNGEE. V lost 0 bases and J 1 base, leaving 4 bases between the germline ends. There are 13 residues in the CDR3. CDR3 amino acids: CASSVVRNTEAFF. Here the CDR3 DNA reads TGTGCCAGCAGCGTAGTTCGGAACACTGAAGCTTTCTTT. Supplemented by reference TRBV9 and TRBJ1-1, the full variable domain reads DSGVTQTPKHLITATGQRVTLRCSPRSGDLSVYWYQQSLDQGLQFLIQYYNGEERAKGNILERFSAQQFPDLHSELNLSSLELGDSALYFCASSVVRNTEAFFGQGTRLTVV.